This T cell receptor beta chain comes out of a study of blood T cell repertoires in COVID-19. Looking at the study overall: In each case, the material was cDNA or gDNA derived from T cells, B-cell-depleted T cells, or PBMCs.

This CDR3 is built from 15 residues. V was pared by 3 bases and J by 9 bases, with 19 bases between. Germline CDR1 is SGDLS and CDR2 is YYNGEE. Original methodology: Reference gene primer amplification gave estimated nucleated cell counts. Sequenced by immunoSEQ multiplex PCR; TCRdb stores in-frame clones only, minus some. The D gene and trimming were derived from the DNA, and the V and J assignments and clone size from that table. The sample lists approximately 230,000 clones, about 86% occurring once. The source of this sequence is a man older than 75 with acute or convalescent COVID-19. The chain has TRBV9 and TRBJ2-1; D is unresolved. What was sequenced was peripheral blood. The CDR3 spells CASSAWPAGLGEQFF. CDR3 nucleotide sequence: TGTGCCAGCAGCGCCTGGCCAGCAGGTTTGGGTGAGCAGTTCTTC.